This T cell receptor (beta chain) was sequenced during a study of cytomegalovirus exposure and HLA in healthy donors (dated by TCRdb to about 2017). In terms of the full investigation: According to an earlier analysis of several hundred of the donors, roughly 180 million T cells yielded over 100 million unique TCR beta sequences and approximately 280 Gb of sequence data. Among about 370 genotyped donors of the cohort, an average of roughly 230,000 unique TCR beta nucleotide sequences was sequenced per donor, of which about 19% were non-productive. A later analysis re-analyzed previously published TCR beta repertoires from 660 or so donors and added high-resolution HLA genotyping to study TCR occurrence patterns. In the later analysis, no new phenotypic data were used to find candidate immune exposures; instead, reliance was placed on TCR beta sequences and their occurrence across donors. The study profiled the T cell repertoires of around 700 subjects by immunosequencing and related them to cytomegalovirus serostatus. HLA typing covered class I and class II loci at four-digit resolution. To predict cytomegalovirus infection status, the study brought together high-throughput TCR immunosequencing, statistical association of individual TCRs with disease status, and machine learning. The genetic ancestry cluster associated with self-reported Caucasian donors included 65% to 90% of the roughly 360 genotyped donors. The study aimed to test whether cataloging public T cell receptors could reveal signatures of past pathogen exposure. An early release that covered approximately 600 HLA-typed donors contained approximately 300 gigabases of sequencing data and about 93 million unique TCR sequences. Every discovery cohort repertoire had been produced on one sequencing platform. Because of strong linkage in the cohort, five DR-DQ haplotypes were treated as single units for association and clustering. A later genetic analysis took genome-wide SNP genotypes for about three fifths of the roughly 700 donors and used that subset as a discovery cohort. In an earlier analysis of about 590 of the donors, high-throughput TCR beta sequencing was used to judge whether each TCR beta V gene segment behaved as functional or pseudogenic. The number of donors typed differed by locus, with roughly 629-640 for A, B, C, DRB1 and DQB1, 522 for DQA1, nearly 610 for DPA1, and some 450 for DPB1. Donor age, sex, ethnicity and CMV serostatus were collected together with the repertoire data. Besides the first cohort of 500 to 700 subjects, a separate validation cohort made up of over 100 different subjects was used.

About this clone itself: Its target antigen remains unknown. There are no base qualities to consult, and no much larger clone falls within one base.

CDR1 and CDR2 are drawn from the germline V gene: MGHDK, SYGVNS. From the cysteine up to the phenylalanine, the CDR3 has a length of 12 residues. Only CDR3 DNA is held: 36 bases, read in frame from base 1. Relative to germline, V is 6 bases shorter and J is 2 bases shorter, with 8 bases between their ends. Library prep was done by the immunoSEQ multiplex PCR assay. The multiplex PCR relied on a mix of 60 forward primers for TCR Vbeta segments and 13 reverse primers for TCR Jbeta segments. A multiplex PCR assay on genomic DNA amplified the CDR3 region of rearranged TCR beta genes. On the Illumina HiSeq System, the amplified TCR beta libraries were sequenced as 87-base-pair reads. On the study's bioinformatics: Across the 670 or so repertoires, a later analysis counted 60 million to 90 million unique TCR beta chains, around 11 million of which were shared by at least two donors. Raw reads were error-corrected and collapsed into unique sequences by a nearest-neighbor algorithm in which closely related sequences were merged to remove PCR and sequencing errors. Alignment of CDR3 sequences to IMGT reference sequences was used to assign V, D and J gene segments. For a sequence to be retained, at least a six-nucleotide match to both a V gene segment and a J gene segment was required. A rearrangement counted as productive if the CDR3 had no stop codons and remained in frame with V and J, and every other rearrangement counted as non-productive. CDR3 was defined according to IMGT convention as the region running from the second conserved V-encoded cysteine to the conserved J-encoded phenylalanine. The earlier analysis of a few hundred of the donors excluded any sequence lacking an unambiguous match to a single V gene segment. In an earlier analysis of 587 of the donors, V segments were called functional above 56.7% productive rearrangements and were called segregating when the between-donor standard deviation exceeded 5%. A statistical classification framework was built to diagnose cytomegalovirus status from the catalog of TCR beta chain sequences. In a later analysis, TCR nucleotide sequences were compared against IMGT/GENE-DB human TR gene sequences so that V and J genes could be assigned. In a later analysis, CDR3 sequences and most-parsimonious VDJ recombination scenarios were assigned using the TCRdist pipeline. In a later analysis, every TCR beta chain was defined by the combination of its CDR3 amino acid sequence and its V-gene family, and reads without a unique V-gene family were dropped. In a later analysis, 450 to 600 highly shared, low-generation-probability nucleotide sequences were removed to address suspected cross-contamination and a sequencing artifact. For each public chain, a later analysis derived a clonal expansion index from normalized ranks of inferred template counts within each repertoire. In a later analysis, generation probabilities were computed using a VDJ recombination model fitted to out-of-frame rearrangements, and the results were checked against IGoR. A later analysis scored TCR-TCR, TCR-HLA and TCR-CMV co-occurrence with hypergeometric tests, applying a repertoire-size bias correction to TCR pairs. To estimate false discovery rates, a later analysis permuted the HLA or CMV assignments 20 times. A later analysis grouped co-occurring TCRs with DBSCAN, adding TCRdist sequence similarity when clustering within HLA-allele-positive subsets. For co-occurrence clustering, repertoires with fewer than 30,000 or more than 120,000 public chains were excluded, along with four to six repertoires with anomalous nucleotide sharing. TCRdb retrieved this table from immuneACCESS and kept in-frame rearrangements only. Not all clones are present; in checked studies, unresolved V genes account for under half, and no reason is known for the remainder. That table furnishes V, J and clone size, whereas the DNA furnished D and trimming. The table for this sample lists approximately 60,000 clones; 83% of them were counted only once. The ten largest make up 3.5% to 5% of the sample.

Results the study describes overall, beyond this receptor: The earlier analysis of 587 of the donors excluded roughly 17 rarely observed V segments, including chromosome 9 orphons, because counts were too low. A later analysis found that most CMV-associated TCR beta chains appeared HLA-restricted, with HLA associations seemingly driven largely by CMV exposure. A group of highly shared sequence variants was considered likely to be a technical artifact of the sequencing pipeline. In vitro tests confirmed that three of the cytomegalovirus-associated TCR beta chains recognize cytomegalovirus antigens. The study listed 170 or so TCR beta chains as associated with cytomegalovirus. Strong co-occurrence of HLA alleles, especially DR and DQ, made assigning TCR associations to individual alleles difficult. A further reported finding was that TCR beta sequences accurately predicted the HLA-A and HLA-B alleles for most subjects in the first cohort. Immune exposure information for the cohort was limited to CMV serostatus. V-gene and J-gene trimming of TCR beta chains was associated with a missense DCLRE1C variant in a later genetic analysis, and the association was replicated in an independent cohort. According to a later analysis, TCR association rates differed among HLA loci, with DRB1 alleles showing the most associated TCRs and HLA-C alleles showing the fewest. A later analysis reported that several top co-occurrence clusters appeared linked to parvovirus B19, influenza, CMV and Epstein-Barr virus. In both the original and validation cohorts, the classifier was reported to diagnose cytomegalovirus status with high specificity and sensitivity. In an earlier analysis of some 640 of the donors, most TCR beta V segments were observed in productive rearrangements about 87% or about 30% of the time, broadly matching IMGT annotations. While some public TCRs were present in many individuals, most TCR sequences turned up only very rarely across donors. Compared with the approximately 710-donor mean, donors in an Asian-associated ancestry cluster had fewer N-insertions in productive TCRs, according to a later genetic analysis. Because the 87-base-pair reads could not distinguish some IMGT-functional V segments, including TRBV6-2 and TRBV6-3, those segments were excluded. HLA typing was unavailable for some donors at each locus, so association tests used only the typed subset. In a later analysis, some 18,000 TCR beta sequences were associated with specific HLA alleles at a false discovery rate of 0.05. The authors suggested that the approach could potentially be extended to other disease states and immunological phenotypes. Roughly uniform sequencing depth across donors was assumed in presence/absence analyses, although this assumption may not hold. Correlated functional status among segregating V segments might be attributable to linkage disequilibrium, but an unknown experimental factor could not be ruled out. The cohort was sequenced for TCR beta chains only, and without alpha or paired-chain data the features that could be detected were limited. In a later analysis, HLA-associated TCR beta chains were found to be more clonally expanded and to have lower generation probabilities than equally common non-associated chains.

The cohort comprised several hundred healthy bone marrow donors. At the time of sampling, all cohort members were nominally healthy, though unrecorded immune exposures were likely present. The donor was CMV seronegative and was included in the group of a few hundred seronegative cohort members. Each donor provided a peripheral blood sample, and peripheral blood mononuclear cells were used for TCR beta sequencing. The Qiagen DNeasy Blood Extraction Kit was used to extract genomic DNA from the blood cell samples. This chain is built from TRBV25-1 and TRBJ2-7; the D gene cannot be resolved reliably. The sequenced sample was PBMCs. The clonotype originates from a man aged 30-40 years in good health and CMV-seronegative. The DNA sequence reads TGTGCCAGCAGCTACCTACCCTACGAGCAGTACTTC. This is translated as CASSYLPYEQYF.